This TCR beta chain comes out of a study of blood T cell repertoires in COVID-19. Looking at the study overall: COVID-19 samples, acute and convalescent, were from the United States, Italy and Spain. PBMCs, B-cell-depleted T cells, or T cells provided the cDNA or gDNA that made up the material.

CDR1 is SGHTA and CDR2 is FQGNSA in the germline V gene. The CDR3 spans 14 residues. The junction had 7 bases not matched to a gene; V was cut back by 5 bases and J by 5 bases. Original methodology: From reference gene primer amplification, estimates of nucleated cell counts were derived. Assay used: immunoSEQ multiplex PCR; TCRdb lists only in-frame clones, some missing. V and J calls plus clone size are reproduced from that table; the DNA served to infer D and trimming. The table shows 150,000 or so clones, with roughly 78% occurring only once. This chain joins TRBV7-2 and TRBJ1-1, with TRBD1 matching over 8 bases. This clonotype was obtained from a human donor with acute or convalescent COVID-19. The donor label of this sample is uncertain. The sample consisted of peripheral blood. CDR3 residues: CASSGWTGRTEAFF. CDR3 sequence (DNA): TGTGCCAGCAGCGGTTGGACAGGGAGGACTGAAGCTTTCTTT.